One and the same sample provided the 2 T cell receptor beta chains below, sequenced in a study of blood T cells in healthy people across ages. Combining a sample-barcoded 5' primer with a J-beta primer mix, a second PCR ran for roughly 7 to 12 cycles. Each CDR3 protein is one row after TCRdb ran MiXCR on the 5' RACE reads. The sample has some 750,000 distinct CDR3 sequences; around a fifth are singletons. The sequencing sample was made of blood. The receptors were sampled from a man in his 70s in good health.

This clonotype showed up just a few times. The chain carries TRBV3-1 and TRBJ1-5, with D possibly TRBD1 on 6 matching bases. Germline-derived CDR1 and CDR2 are LGHDT and YNNKEL (reference sequence). The CDR3 is made up of 13 amino acids. V lost 5 bases, J lost 9 bases, and 14 bases lay in between. CDR3 DNA sequence: TGTGCCAGCAGCTTCGACAGGAACCTGCCCCAGCATTTT. Protein product: CASSFDRNLPQHF.

As DNA, the CDR3 is TGTGCCATCAGGGGACTAGCGGGAGACGACAATGAGCAGTTCTTC. Protein sequence: CAIRGLAGDDNEQFF. This chain joins TRBV10-3 and TRBJ2-1; TRBD2 matches at 14 bases. This CDR3 is built from 15 residues. From germline, CDR1 is ENHRY and CDR2 SYGVKD. V gave up 6 bases and J gave up 5 bases; unmatched junction bases: 3.